The entry that follows covers one TCR beta chain sequence. Germline V gene data show CDR1 as KGHDR and CDR2 as SFDVKD. This CDR3 spans 17 amino acids. Trimming cost V 7 bases and J 0 bases, with 21 bases left between them. Method: immunoSEQ multiplex PCR; TCRdb's copy keeps in-frame clones and lacks some. The sample holds 70,000 to 80,000 clones, about 90% seen once. The source of the sample is a study of control samples from healthy donors and cancer patients. J is TRBJ2-7 and V is TRBV24-1; D could derive from TRBD1 or TRBD2 (6 bases each). Material for sequencing was blood. The receptor comes from a woman between 50 and 59 years old in good health. The CDR3 nucleotides are TGTGCCACCAGCGCCGTGGGGGTCGGGGGCCACTCCTACGAGCAGTACTTC. Its protein is CATSAVGVGGHSYEQYF.